This T cell receptor beta chain was obtained from a study of blood T cell repertoires in COVID-19. For the study at large: The samples span acute and convalescent COVID-19 from the United States, Italy and Spain. The cDNA or gDNA used as material had been derived from T cells, B-cell-depleted T cells, or PBMCs.

Here immunoSEQ multiplex PCR was the method, and the copy in TCRdb shows in-frame clones only, minus some. The data hold fewer than 200,000 clones, with roughly 87% observed a single time. The source of this sequence is a human donor with acute COVID-19. The donor label of this sample is uncertain. Input material: PBMCs or T cells enriched from blood (not recorded which).

Here the CDR3 reads CASSLVLRQGGNGGYTF. CDR3 DNA sequence: TGTGCCAGCAGCTTAGTGCTCCGGCAGGGAGGCAACGGTGGCTACACCTTC. The gene calls are TRBV7-9 and TRBJ1-2, with D perhaps matching TRBD1 (5 bases). V gave up 1 base and J gave up 7 bases, with 22 bases separating them. This CDR3 is 17 amino acids long. The germline gives CDR1 SEHNR, CDR2 FQNEAQ (reference sequence).